Listed below are T cell receptor beta chains from one sample, sequenced in a study of T cells in narcolepsy. Sequenced by immunoSEQ multiplex PCR; TCRdb stores in-frame clones only, minus some. The sample has about 40,000 clones, about 91% seen once. The sequencing sample was made of CD45RA- memory CD4+ T cells from PBMCs. The source of these receptors is a human donor with narcolepsy. CDR3s include the opening cysteine and the closing phenylalanine or tryptophan. The order of the fields is CDR3 protein, CDR3 DNA, V gene, J gene, clone size, D gene. A D gene is named only where the DNA matches it firmly. The size of a clone is reported for some rows only, either as once, few or many, or as a class for expanded clones.

CASKAKLRLDTGELFF	TGTGCCAGCAAGGCGAAATTAAGACTGGACACCGGGGAGCTGTTTTTT	TRBV7-9	TRBJ2-2	.	.
CASSIGGGSAEAFF	TGTGCCAGTAGTATAGGGGGGGGTAGCGCTGAAGCTTTCTTT	TRBV19	TRBJ1-1	.	.
CSAITGNGYTF	TGCAGTGCTATTACAGGGAATGGCTACACCTTC	TRBV20-1	TRBJ1-2	.	.
CASSQGVSYNEQFF	TGTGCCAGTAGTCAGGGGGTCTCCTACAATGAGCAGTTCTTC	TRBV19	TRBJ2-1	once	TRBD1
CASSFPAWSGNTEAFF	TGTGCCAGCAGTTTTCCCGCCTGGTCGGGGAACACTGAAGCTTTCTTT	TRBV28	TRBJ1-1	few	.
CASSEVRVGTTSLYQETQYF	TGTGCCAGCAGTGAGGTCCGGGTGGGGACAACCTCCCTGTACCAAGAGACCCAGTACTTC	TRBV2	TRBJ2-5	.	.
CASRVAEGTDTQYF	TGTGCCAGCAGGGTAGCGGAGGGCACAGATACGCAGTATTTT	TRBV6-5	TRBJ2-3	.	.
CASSQDPAGEKQYF	TGTGCCAGCAGCCAAGATCCCGCGGGGGAGAAGCAGTACTTC	TRBV4-2	TRBJ2-7	.	TRBD2
CASSFQSNNEQFF	TGTGCCAGCAGCTTTCAAAGCAACAATGAGCAGTTCTTC	TRBV11-2	TRBJ2-1	.	.
CASSSYLEEQFF	TGTGCCAGCAGCTCCTACTTGGAAGAGCAGTTCTTC	TRBV7-2	TRBJ2-1	.	.
CASSLGQAIGTEAFF	TGCGCCAGCAGCTTGGGGCAGGCCATAGGGACTGAAGCTTTCTTT	TRBV5-1	TRBJ1-1	.	.
CASSLPGWRGYTF	TGTGCCAGCAGCTTACCAGGGTGGAGGGGCTACACCTTC	TRBV7-3	TRBJ1-2	.	.
CASSPGTRGNSEAFF	TGTGCCAGCAGCCCGGGGACAAGAGGTAACTCTGAAGCTTTCTTT	TRBV5-4	TRBJ1-1	.	.
CASDMTGTGNTIYF	TGTGCCAGTGATATGACAGGGACTGGAAACACCATATATTTT	TRBV2	TRBJ1-3	.	TRBD1
CASGLGQSYGYTF	TGTGCTAGTGGTTTGGGGCAGTCCTATGGCTACACCTTC	TRBV12-5	TRBJ1-2	.	.
CASSLAGRGPGYTF	TGCGCCAGCAGCTTGGCCGGCAGGGGGCCTGGCTACACCTTC	TRBV5-1	TRBJ1-2	.	TRBD1
CASSVGRLSYNEQFF	TGTGCCAGCAGCGTCGGACGCCTCTCCTACAATGAGCAGTTCTTC	TRBV9	TRBJ2-1	.	.
CASSSNLLTGYGHEQFF	TGTGCCAGTAGTAGCAACCTGCTGACAGGGTATGGCCATGAGCAGTTCTTC	TRBV19	TRBJ2-1	.	TRBD1
CASSLVGDGITEAFF	TGTGCCAGCAGTTTGGTGGGGGACGGGATCACTGAAGCTTTCTTT	TRBV27	TRBJ1-1	.	.
CASSGGVWDLNYEQYF	TGTGCCAGCAGTGGAGGGGTCTGGGACCTAAACTACGAGCAGTACTTC	TRBV2	TRBJ2-7	.	.
CATASGGPTSPDTQYF	TGTGCCACCGCTAGCGGGGGGCCCACCAGCCCAGATACGCAGTATTTT	TRBV2	TRBJ2-3	.	TRBD2
CASGLASGRSTGELFF	TGTGCTAGTGGTTTGGCTTCAGGGAGGAGCACCGGGGAGCTGTTTTTT	TRBV12-5	TRBJ2-2	.	.
CASSLGQGGTIGNQPQHF	TGTGCCAGCAGCCTCGGACAGGGGGGGACTATAGGCAATCAGCCCCAGCATTTT	TRBV7-9	TRBJ1-5	.	TRBD1
CASSSGWDEQFF	TGTGCCAGCAGCTCTGGGTGGGATGAGCAGTTCTTC	TRBV5-4	TRBJ2-1	.	.
CTSSQVFGGGAGTQYF	.	TRBV1	TRBJ2-5	once	.
CASSTPVGAKNIQYF	TGTGCCAGCAGCACCCCAGTGGGAGCCAAAAACATTCAGTACTTC	TRBV7-2	TRBJ2-4	.	.
CASSFETAMNTEAFF	TGTGCCAGCAGCTTTGAGACAGCGATGAACACTGAAGCTTTCTTT	TRBV11-1	TRBJ1-1	.	.
CASSYGGTSRETQYF	TGTGCCAGCAGTTACGGGGGGACTAGCAGGGAGACCCAGTACTTC	TRBV6-6	TRBJ2-5	.	TRBD2
CASSDDRPYEAFF	TGTGCCAGCAGTGATGACCGACCATATGAAGCTTTCTTT	TRBV6-1	TRBJ1-1	.	.
CSVRGWDTTCEQYF	TGCAGCGTTAGGGGTTGGGACACCACCTGCGAGCAGTACTTC	TRBV29-1	TRBJ2-7	.	.
CASSLRTSGSSGELFF	TGTGCCAGCAGCTTACGGACTAGCGGGAGCTCCGGGGAGCTGTTTTTT	TRBV7-8	TRBJ2-2	.	TRBD2
CASSLLVSGGASYNEQFF	TGTGCCAGCAGTTTATTGGTTAGCGGGGGGGCCTCCTACAATGAGCAGTTCTTC	TRBV27	TRBJ2-1	.	TRBD2
CASSIDRVSQDTQYF	TGTGCCAGTAGTATAGATAGGGTTTCGCAAGATACGCAGTATTTT	TRBV19	TRBJ2-3	.	.
CASSFLAGSYNEQFF	TGTGCCAGCAGCTTCCTAGCGGGGTCCTACAATGAGCAGTTCTTC	TRBV7-3	TRBJ2-1	.	TRBD2
CASSAITGGRGVGYTF	TGTGCCAGCAGTGCGATAACAGGGGGCCGTGGCGTGGGCTACACCTTC	TRBV6-6	TRBJ1-2	.	TRBD1
CASSSRTSGRRDLEQFF	TGTGCCAGCAGTTCCAGGACTAGCGGGAGAAGGGATCTTGAGCAGTTCTTC	TRBV27	TRBJ2-1	few	TRBD2
CASSVGRGLTDTQYF	TGTGCCAGCAGCGTAGGAAGGGGGCTAACAGATACGCAGTATTTT	TRBV9	TRBJ2-3	.	TRBD1
CAIKGLGMNTEAFF	TGTGCCATCAAAGGACTGGGGATGAACACTGAAGCTTTCTTT	TRBV10-3	TRBJ1-1	.	.
CASSPGSGNTEAFF	TGTGCCAGCTCACCCGGTTCCGGAAACACTGAAGCTTTCTTT	TRBV18	TRBJ1-1	.	.
CASSALTSGGTETQYF	TGTGCCAGCAGCGCTTTGACTAGCGGGGGAACAGAGACCCAGTACTTC	TRBV11-2	TRBJ2-5	.	TRBD2
CASSTDSLEKLFF	TGTGCCAGCAGCACGGACAGTCTTGAAAAACTGTTTTTT	TRBV5-5	TRBJ1-4	.	.
CASSPHGPAKETQYF	TGTGCCAGTAGTCCACACGGGCCAGCGAAAGAGACCCAGTACTTC	TRBV19	TRBJ2-5	.	.
CASNSGSGTQYEQYF	TGTGCCAGCAACTCGGGCAGCGGTACTCAATACGAGCAGTACTTC	TRBV5-4	TRBJ2-7	.	.
CASSFGANTEAFF	TGTGCCAGCAGCTTCGGGGCGAACACTGAAGCTTTCTTT	TRBV7-8	TRBJ1-1	few	.
CASSLRNRGKDEQYF	TGTGCCAGCAGCTTAAGGAACAGGGGGAAGGACGAGCAGTACTTC	TRBV11-3	TRBJ2-7	.	TRBD1
CASSTRSEGYNEQFF	TGCGCCAGCAGCACGCGTTCGGAAGGGTACAATGAGCAGTTCTTC	TRBV5-1	TRBJ2-1	.	.
CASSRSGGADTQYF	TGTGCCAGCAGTCGATCAGGGGGGGCAGATACGCAGTATTTT	TRBV14	TRBJ2-3	once	.
CASSPSYEQYF	TGTGCCAGCAGCCCTAGCTACGAGCAGTACTTC	TRBV7-9	TRBJ2-7	.	.
CASSLDGPSGANVLTF	TGTGCCAGCAGCTTAGATGGTCCCTCTGGGGCCAACGTCCTGACTTTC	TRBV11-3	TRBJ2-6	.	.
CASSDQGMNTEAFF	TGTGCCAGTAGCGATCAGGGCATGAACACTGAAGCTTTCTTT	TRBV19	TRBJ1-1	.	.
CASSLEQLVGEQYF	TGTGCCAGCAGCTTAGAACAACTAGTAGGGGAGCAGTACTTC	TRBV11-3	TRBJ2-7	.	.
CASSLGGAGQPQHF	TGTGCCAGCAGCTTGGGGGGGGCGGGTCAGCCCCAGCATTTT	TRBV5-4	TRBJ1-5	.	.
CASSLREDSPLHF	TGTGCCAGCAGCCTAAGGGAGGATTCACCCCTCCACTTT	TRBV5-5	TRBJ1-6	.	.
CASSQGRAVQETQYF	TGTGCCAGCAGCCAGGGTAGGGCGGTCCAAGAGACCCAGTACTTC	TRBV7-6	TRBJ2-5	.	.
CASSRIDRGTEAFF	TGCGCCAGCAGCCGAATTGACAGGGGAACTGAAGCTTTCTTT	TRBV4-3	TRBJ1-1	.	TRBD1
CASSLGGDRKAFF	TGTGCCAGCAGCCTAGGGGGGGACAGGAAAGCTTTCTTT	TRBV7-8	TRBJ1-1	.	TRBD1
CAWSAWEGRTDTQYF	TGTGCCTGGAGTGCCTGGGAGGGGAGAACAGATACGCAGTATTTT	TRBV30	TRBJ2-3	once	TRBD2
CASSLVGRSSQYF	TGCGCCAGCAGCTTGGTCGGCCGCTCATCGCAGTATTTT	TRBV5-1	TRBJ2-3	.	.
CASREGSGNTIYF	TGTGCCAGCAGGGAGGGTTCGGGAAACACCATATATTTT	TRBV7-9	TRBJ1-3	.	.
CASSSGARSTDTQYF	TGTGCCAGCAGCTCAGGCGCTAGGTCCACAGATACGCAGTATTTT	TRBV7-3	TRBJ2-3	.	.